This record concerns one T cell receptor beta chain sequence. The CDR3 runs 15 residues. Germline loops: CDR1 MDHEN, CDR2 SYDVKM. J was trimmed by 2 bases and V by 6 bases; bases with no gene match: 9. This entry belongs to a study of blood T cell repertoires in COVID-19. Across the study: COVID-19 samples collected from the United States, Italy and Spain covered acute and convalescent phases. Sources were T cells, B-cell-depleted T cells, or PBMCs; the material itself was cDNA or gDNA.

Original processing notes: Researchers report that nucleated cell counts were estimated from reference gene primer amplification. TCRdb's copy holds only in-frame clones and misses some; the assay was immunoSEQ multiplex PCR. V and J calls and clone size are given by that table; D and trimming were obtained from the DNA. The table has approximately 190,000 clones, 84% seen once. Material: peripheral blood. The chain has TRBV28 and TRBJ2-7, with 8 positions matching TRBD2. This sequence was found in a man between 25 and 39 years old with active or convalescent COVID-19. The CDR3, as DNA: TGTGCCAGCAGCAATATAGCGGGGAACCCCTACGAGCAGTACGTC. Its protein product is CASSNIAGNPYEQYV.